The TCR beta chain under discussion was sequenced for a study of CXCR3-negative and CXCR3-positive naive CD8 T cells. General study findings and limits: Within a donor, both naive subsets shared TRBV-TRBJ usage, unlike memory cells. CXCR3-positive naive cells had more hydrophobic TRB CDR3s than CXCR3-negative naive cells.

About this clonotype: As yet, its antigen is unknown.

The CDR3 is 15 residues long. Germline lookup yields CDR1 SEHNR and CDR2 FQNEAQ (reference sequence). UMI-labeled 5' RACE yielded the TRB cDNA libraries. TCRdb re-called the 5' RACE reads and shows each CDR3 protein once, DNA omitted. The repertoire table contains about 90,000 distinct CDR3 sequences. CD8+ T cell subsets were each sorted in triplicate, more than 250,000 cells apiece. Naive cells were sorted as CD45RO-, CCR7+, CD27+ and CD95-. The chain recombines TRBV7-9 with TRBJ1-5. The sequenced sample was naive CXCR3+ CD8+ T cells from blood. Subset meaning: CD45RO-CCR7+CD27+CD95- naive CD8+ T cells expressing CXCR3 (TNR3+). This clonotype originated in a human donor in good health. Some clones in this sample may be carry-over from other donors' samples. The CDR3: CASSDGRYSNQPQHF.